This TCR beta chain derives from a study of Ad26.COV2.S vaccination and SARS-CoV-2 variants. The protocol was immunoSEQ multiplex PCR, while the TCRdb copy is restricted to in-frame clones and leaves out a portion. This sample has approximately 460,000 clones; 80% to 90% occur once, and the top ten carry under 2%. Regarding treatment: about 20 received Ad26.COV2.S at low or high dose, single or two shots; 5 received placebo; per-sample allocation not given. Sampling was done on day 63 after the first vaccine or placebo injection. V lost 0 bases, J lost 0 bases, and 12 bases stayed unmatched. Germline CDR1 reads MNHEY; CDR2 reads SVGEGT. The CDR3 is 19 residues long.

The receptor's source is a person between 18 and 65 years old who received the Ad26.COV2.S COVID-19 vaccine or a placebo. The genes are TRBV6-2 or TRBV6-3 and TRBJ2-3; 7 bases line up with TRBD2. Here the sequenced sample was peripheral blood, taken in a trial of Ad26.COV2.S vaccine versus placebo. CDR3 DNA: TGTGCCAGCAGTTACTCCCTGGTCGGCGGGGGTCAGAGCACAGATACGCAGTATTTT. Translation gives CASSYSLVGGGQSTDTQYF.